This note documents a single T cell receptor beta chain sequence. What it binds is not known. CDR3 length equals 16 residues. V lost 2 bases to trimming and J lost 4 bases, with 18 bases between them. The germline gives CDR1 SGHVS, CDR2 FQNEAQ. The data stem from a study of shared clonotypes between healthy human individuals. Study details: Serving as donors were two women and three men, whose ages spanned 18 to 49. Researchers assigned three CD4 naive, three CD4 memory, two CD8 naive and one CD8 memory plate to each donor. Broader study findings: Relative to memory subsets, naive subsets generally showed larger estimated richness. Owing to a small donor count, the genetic and exposure-history diversity represented was limited.

Sequenced by immunoSEQ multiplex PCR; TCRdb stores in-frame clones only, minus some. Among some 2 million clones listed, about 95% were seen once. The sequence was obtained from a man between 18 and 35 years old in good health. The V call is TRBV7-8, the J call TRBJ2-7; weak D call: TRBD1 (6 bases). Sequenced sample: naive CD4+ T cells sorted from blood. Subset here: CD45RA+ positively selected. CDR3 in DNA: TGTGCCAGCAGCTTATTAAGGAGTAGCAGGGGATACGAGCAGTACTTC. Translation gives CASSLLRSSRGYEQYF. The full variable domain, rest sourced from reference TRBV7-8 and TRBJ2-7, is GAGVSQSPRYKVAKRGQDVALRCDPISGHVSLFWYQQALGQGPEFLTYFQNEAQLDKSGLPSDRFFAERPEGSVSTLKIQRTQQEDSAVYLCASSLLRSSRGYEQYFGPGTRLTVT.